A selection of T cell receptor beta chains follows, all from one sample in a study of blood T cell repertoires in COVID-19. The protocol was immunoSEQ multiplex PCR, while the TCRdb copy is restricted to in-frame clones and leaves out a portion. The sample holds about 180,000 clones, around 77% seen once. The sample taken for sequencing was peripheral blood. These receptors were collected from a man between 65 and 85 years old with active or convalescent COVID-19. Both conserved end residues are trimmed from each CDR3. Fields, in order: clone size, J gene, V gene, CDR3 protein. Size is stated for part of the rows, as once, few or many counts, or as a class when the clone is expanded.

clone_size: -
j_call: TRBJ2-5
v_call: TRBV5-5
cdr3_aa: ASSDPTGAGETQY

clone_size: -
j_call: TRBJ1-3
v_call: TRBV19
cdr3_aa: ASTRGIHSGNTIY

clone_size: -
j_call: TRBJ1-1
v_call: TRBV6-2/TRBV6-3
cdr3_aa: ASSWVSGQGGIDTEAF

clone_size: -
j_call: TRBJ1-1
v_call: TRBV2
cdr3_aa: ASSRQEAF

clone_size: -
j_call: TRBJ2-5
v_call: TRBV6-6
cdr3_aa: ASSSGGSETQY

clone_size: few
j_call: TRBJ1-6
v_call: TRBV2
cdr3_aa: ASRADYGSPLH

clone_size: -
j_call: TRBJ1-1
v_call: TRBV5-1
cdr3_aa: ASSLGGDRQAF

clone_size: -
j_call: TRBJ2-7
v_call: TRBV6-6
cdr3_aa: ASSYEPGQGDYEQY

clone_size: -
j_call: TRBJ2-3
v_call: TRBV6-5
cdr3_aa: ASRGGPSTDTQY

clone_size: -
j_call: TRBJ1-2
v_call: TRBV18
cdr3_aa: ASSRTAGGEEGYT

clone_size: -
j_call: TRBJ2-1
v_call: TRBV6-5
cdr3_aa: ASSPTVRKYNEQF

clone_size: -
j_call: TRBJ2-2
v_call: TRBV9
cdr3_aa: ASSVGFHRGTGELF

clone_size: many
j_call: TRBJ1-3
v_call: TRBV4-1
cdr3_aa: ASSQGGTASGNTIY

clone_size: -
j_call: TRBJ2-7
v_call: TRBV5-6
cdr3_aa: ASSSTGLMSYEQY

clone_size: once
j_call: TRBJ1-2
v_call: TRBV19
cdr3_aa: ASTDRGGYGYT

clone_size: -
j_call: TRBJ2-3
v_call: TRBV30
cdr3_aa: ATARQASTDTQY

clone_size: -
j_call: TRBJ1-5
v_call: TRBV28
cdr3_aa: ASSRQGYQPQH

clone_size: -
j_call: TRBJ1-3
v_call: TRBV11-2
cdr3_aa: ASSRDRNSGNTIY

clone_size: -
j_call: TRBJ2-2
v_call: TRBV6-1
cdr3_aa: ASSEVGGPGGELF

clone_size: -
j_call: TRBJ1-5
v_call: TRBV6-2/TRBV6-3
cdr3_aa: ASSFVPPGQPQH

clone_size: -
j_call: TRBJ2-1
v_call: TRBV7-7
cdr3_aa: ASSLGQNNEQF

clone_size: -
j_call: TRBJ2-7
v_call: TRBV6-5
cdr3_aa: ASSYSHRDYEQY

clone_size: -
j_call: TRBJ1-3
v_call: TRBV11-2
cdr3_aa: ASSTSQGRFSGNTIY

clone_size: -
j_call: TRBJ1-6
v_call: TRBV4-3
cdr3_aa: ASSQGGQGGDSPLH

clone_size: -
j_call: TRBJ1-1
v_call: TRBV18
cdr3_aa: ASSPTQGSREAF

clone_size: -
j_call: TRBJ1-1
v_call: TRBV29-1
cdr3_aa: SVERPENTEAF

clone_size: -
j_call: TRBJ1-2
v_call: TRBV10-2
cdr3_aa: ASSESQGGYGYT

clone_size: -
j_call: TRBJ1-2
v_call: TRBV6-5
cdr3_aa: ASSPLGGNYGYT

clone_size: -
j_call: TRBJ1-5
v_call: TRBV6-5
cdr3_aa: ASSNQGPQH

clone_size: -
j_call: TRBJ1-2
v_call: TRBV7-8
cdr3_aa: ASSQGIAGYGYT

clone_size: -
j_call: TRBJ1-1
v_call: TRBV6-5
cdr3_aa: AILPTAGANTEAF

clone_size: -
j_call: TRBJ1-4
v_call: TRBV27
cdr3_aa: ASSFGGSNEKLF

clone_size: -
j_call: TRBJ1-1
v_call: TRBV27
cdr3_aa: ASSGGLGTEAF

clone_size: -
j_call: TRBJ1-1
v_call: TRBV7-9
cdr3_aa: ASSFERIEAF

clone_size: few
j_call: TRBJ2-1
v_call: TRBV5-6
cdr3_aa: ASSFSGGNEQF

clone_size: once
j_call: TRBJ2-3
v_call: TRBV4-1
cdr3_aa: ASSPQAGAGTDTQY

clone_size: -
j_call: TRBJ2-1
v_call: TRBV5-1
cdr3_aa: ASSLQTGGNEQF

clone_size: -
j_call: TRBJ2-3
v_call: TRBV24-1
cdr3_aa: ATSDLGQGGTDTQY

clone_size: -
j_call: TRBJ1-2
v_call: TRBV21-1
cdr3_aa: ASTMNGQHYGYT

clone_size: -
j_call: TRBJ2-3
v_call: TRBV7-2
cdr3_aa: ASSPRAGGNTQY

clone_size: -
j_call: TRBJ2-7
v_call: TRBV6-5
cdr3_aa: ASRGPRGHDEQY

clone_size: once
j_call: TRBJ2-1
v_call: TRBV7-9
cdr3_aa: ASSPGLRYNEQF

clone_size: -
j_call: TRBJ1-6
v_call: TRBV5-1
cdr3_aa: ASSYWTESSYNSPLH

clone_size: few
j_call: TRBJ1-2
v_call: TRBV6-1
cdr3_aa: ASSEVGHGNYGYT

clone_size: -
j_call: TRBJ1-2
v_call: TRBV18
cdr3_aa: ASSPSRGSLKGYT

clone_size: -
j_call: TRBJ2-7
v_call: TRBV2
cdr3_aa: ASSGQGLDYEQY

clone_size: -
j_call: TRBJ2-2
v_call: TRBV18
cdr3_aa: ASSLPGLAGTTGELF

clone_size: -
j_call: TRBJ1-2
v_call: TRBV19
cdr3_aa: ASITGGVGYT

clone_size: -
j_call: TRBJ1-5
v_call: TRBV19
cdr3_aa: ASTGGGGQPQH

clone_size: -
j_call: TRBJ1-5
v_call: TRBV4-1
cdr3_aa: ASSQDGHYDRDNQPQH

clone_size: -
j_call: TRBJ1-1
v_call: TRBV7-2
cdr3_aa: ASSPGGDAEAF